The sequence of this T cell receptor beta chain was determined in a study of blood T cell repertoires in COVID-19. The wider study: COVID-19 samples, acute and convalescent, were from the United States, Italy and Spain. T cells, B-cell-depleted T cells, or PBMCs supplied cDNA or gDNA.

Original methodology: Cell counts per sample came from amplifying reference gene primers. Method: immunoSEQ multiplex PCR; TCRdb's copy keeps in-frame clones and lacks some. That table is the source of V, J and clone size, and D and trimming were worked out from the DNA. The data hold about 56,000 clones, with approximately 80% observed a single time. The sample holds a few counts of this clone. V trimming: 9 bases; J trimming: 4 bases; junction bases outside the gene matches: 6. This CDR3 is built from 13 residues. Per the germline V gene, CDR1 is MNHEY and CDR2 is SMNVEV (reference sequence). The sequenced sample was peripheral blood. This receptor was taken from an elderly woman with acute or convalescent COVID-19. The rearrangement joins TRBV27 to TRBJ1-2; TRBD1 matches at 9 bases. CDR3 sequence (DNA): TGTGCCAGAGTAAAGGGACAGGGCTATGGCTACACCTTC. Its translation: CARVKGQGYGYTF.